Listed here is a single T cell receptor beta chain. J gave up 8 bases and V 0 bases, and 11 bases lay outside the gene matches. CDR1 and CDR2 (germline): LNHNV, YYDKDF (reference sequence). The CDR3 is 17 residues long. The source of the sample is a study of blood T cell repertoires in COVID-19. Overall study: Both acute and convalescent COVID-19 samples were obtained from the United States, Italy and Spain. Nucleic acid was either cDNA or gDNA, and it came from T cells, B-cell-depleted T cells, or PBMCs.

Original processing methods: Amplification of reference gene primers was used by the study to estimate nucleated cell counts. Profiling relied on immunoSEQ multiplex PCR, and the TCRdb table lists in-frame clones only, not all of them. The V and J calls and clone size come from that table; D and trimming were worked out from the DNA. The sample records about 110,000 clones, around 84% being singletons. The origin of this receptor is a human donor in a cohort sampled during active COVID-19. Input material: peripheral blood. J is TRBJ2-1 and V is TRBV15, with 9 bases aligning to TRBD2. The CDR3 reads CATSREAGTSRADEQFF. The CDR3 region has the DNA TGTGCCACCAGCAGAGAAGCCGGGACTAGCCGTGCGGATGAGCAGTTCTTC. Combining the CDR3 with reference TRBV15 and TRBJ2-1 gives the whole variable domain DAMVIQNPRYQVTQFGKPVTLSCSQTLNHNVMYWYQQKSSQAPKLLFHYYDKDFNNEADTPDNFQSRRPNTSFCFLDIRSPGLGDTAMYLCATSREAGTSRADEQFFGPGTRLTVL.